The 18 T cell receptor beta chains listed next were all sequenced from one sample in a study of neurological immune-mediated disorders. TCRdb re-analysed the 5' RACE reads in MiXCR, keeping a single row per CDR3 protein. Of 40,000 or so distinct CDR3 sequences in the sample, about 2.5% were seen once. Sequenced sample: PBMCs. These receptors were collected from a man younger than 40 with multiple sclerosis.

This clonotype was detected many times. The V and J genes are TRBV6-5 and TRBJ2-5, with D possibly matching TRBD1 (6 bases). The V gene's germline CDR1 is MNHEY and CDR2 SVGAGI. The CDR3 has 15 residues. V dropped 2 bases and J dropped 5 bases, with 15 bases sitting between them. Here the CDR3 DNA reads TGTGCCAGCAGTTACCGAAGGGGGTCGGTGGAGACCCAGTACTTC. Translating gives CASSYRRGSVETQYF.

The CDR3: CASSHGASSYEQYF. In nucleotides, the CDR3 is TGTGCCAGCAGCCACGGGGCTTCTTCCTACGAGCAGTACTTC. V gene TRBV7-7 combines with J gene TRBJ2-7, with D possibly called TRBD1 or TRBD2 (5 bases each). There are 14 residues in the CDR3. Germline V gives CDR1 SSHAT, CDR2 FNYEAQ (reference sequence). V lost 5 bases, J lost 1 base, and 12 bases lay in between.

This clonotype was observed a few times. The V call is TRBV19, the J call TRBJ1-4; D call uncertain. The CDR3 covers 15 residues. Trimming removed 7 bases at V and 7 bases at J, with 19 bases between. Germline V CDR1 and CDR2: LNHDA, SQIVND (reference sequence). CDR3 loop: CASKSDAARGEKLFF. The CDR3 nucleotides read TGTGCCAGTAAATCCGACGCCGCTCGGGGTGAAAAACTGTTTTTT.

This clonotype has ten or more counts. The chain is built from TRBV7-9 and TRBJ2-1; D is perhaps TRBD1 or TRBD2 (7 bases each). V lost 0 bases and J 8 bases, leaving 11 bases between the germline ends. CDR1 is SEHNR, CDR2 FQNEAQ, per germline (reference sequence). The CDR3 has 14 amino acids. Here the CDR3 reads CASSLAAGGDEQFF. DNA of the CDR3: TGTGCCAGCAGCTTAGCGGCAGGGGGGGATGAGCAGTTCTTC.

This clonotype was recorded many times. V is TRBV20-1 and J is TRBJ2-1, with D uncertain. CDR3 size: 14 residues. Germline V gene data show CDR1 as DFQATT and CDR2 as SNEGSKA (reference sequence). V dropped 3 bases and J dropped 0 bases, with 9 bases sitting between them. As DNA, the CDR3 is TGCAGTGCTAGCATTTACTCCTCCTACAATGAGCAGTTCTTC. Encoded protein: CSASIYSSYNEQFF.

The sample holds many counts of this clonotype. V gene TRBV28 combines with J gene TRBJ2-3, with 7 nucleotides matching TRBD1. In germline, CDR1 is MDHEN, CDR2 SYDVKM. Unmatched junction bases numbered 7, after V lost 5 bases and J lost 2 bases. The CDR3 is 15 amino acids. CDR3 bases: TGTGCCAGCAGTGAACGGGACAGTCACACAGATACGCAGTATTTT. Residues: CASSERDSHTDTQYF.

This clonotype was detected ten times or more. The CDR3 protein is CAIRGTGQETQYF. The DNA of the CDR3 is TGTGCCATCAGGGGGACAGGTCAAGAGACCCAGTACTTC. The chain is built from TRBV10-3 and TRBJ2-5, with TRBD1 matching over 8 bases. CDR3 length: 13 residues. Germline trimming cut 6 bases from V and 2 bases from J; bases unmatched to any gene: 2. Germline V gives CDR1 ENHRY, CDR2 SYGVKD.

This clonotype was found many times. The chain carries TRBV7-8 and TRBJ2-1, with unresolved D. The CDR3 has 15 residues. V shed 2 bases and J shed 6 bases, with 14 bases lying between them. In germline, CDR1 is SGHVS, CDR2 FQNEAQ. The CDR3 protein is CASSLSGPHFNEQFF. CDR3 DNA: TGTGCCAGCAGCTTATCCGGGCCACACTTCAATGAGCAGTTCTTC.

This clonotype was counted ten times or more. V usage is TRBV5-5 and J usage is TRBJ1-4; a weak D match, TRBD1 (5 bases). The CDR3 consists of 15 residues. Germline V lookup: CDR1 SGHKS, CDR2 YYEKEE (reference sequence). The V gene lost 0 bases and the J gene lost 8 bases, with 14 bases spanning the gap. The DNA of the CDR3 is TGTGCCAGCAGCTTGGCCAGGGCCCTTGGGGAAAAACTGTTTTTT. Protein sequence: CASSLARALGEKLFF. Full variable domain (outside the CDR3, taken from reference TRBV5-5 and TRBJ1-4): DAGVTQSPTHLIKTRGQQVTLRCSPISGHKSVSWYQQVLGQGPQFIFQYYEKEERGRGNFPDRFSARQFPNYSSELNVNALLLGDSALYLCASSLARALGEKLFFGSGTQLSVL.

This clonotype was seen at least ten times. The rearrangement uses TRBV6-5 and TRBJ2-1; 7 bases are a match to TRBD2. The CDR3 runs to 16 residues. With 5 bases clipped from V and 0 bases from J, the junction kept 7 bases outside the gene matches. Germline CDR1 is MNHEY and CDR2 is SVGAGI. The CDR3 DNA follows: TGTGCCAGCAGTCGACGGGGCGGGAGCTCCTACAATGAGCAGTTCTTC. Protein: CASSRRGGSSYNEQFF.

This clonotype was seen at least ten times. The rearrangement uses TRBV7-2 and TRBJ1-1; D unclear. CDR1 is SGHTA and CDR2 is FQGNSA in the germline V gene. The germline V and J ends were trimmed by 10 bases and 0 bases, with 12 bases remaining between them. CDR3 size: 13 residues. The CDR3 reads CATQWTLNTEAFF. DNA of the CDR3: TGTGCCACCCAATGGACGTTGAACACTGAAGCTTTCTTT.

Ten or more counts support this clonotype. V and J are TRBV27 and TRBJ2-7; the D gene is possibly TRBD2 (6 bases). This CDR3 is 15 amino acids long. Germline CDR1 reads MNHEY; CDR2 reads SMNVEV (reference sequence). Trimming stripped 5 bases from V and 3 bases from J, with 17 bases between. The CDR3 region is CASSLSPGAVYEQYF. CDR3 sequence (DNA): TGTGCCAGCAGTCTTTCTCCGGGAGCCGTCTACGAGCAGTACTTC.

This clonotype was seen at least ten times. V and J are TRBV5-1 and TRBJ2-3; no clear D gene. This CDR3 contains 13 residues. Between the trimmed V and J ends, which lost 2 bases and 2 bases, there was a span of 6 bases. The germline V gene encodes CDR1 SGHRS and CDR2 YFSETQ. The CDR3 region is CASSFQNTDTQYF. CDR3 DNA sequence: TGCGCCAGCAGCTTTCAGAACACAGATACGCAGTATTTT. Together with reference TRBV5-1 and TRBJ2-3, the CDR3 gives the full variable domain: KAGVTQTPRYLIKTRGQQVTLSCSPISGHRSVSWYQQTPGQGLQFLFEYFSETQRNKGNFPGRFSGRQFSNSRSEMNVSTLELGDSALYLCASSFQNTDTQYFGPGTRLTVL.

In this sample, this clonotype turned up many times. V gene TRBV6-2 or TRBV6-3 combines with J gene TRBJ2-2; D is possibly TRBD2 (5 bases). The germline V and J ends were trimmed by 5 bases and 6 bases, with 10 bases remaining between them. The germline V gene encodes CDR1 MNHEY and CDR2 SVGEGT. There are 13 residues in the CDR3. CDR3 sequence (DNA): TGTGCCAGCAGTAGTCTAGCCTCCGGGGAGCTGTTTTTT. Its protein product is CASSSLASGELFF.

A few counts support this clonotype. The rearrangement joins TRBV20-1 to TRBJ1-2, with unresolved D. The CDR3 has 13 amino acids. V shed 0 bases and J shed 4 bases, with 9 bases lying between them. Germline V gene sequence: CDR1 DFQATT, CDR2 SNEGSKA (reference sequence). CDR3 sequence reads: CSARDPSVYGYTF. As DNA, the CDR3 is TGCAGTGCTAGAGATCCGTCTGTCTATGGCTACACCTTC.

This clonotype was found a few times. The chain combines TRBV5-5 with TRBJ2-7; D remains unclear. V lost 4 bases, J lost 2 bases, and 4 bases lay in between. Per the germline V gene, CDR1 is SGHKS and CDR2 is YYEKEE (reference sequence). The CDR3 runs 11 residues. CDR3 protein: CASSRTYEQYF. The CDR3 DNA is TGTGCCAGCAGCCGGACCTACGAGCAGTACTTC.

This clonotype was seen ten or more times. This rearrangement joins TRBV20-1 to TRBJ1-1, with D hard to call. The CDR3 has 12 residues. Trimming pared 0 bases from V and 10 bases from J, leaving 12 bases between. CDR1 is DFQATT, CDR2 SNEGSKA, per germline (reference sequence). In DNA, the CDR3 is TGCAGTGCTAGAGATTTAGGTTTAGTAGCTTTCTTT. Translation gives CSARDLGLVAFF.

This clonotype came up many times. The chain employs TRBV5-1 and TRBJ2-5; 7 nucleotides agree with TRBD2. V was pared by 1 base and J by 4 bases, with 10 bases of the junction left unmatched. The CDR3 has 16 amino acids. Germline-derived CDR1 and CDR2 are SGHRS and YFSETQ. In DNA form, the CDR3 reads TGCGCCAGCAGCTTGTACGCTCTAGCGGACTCAGAGACCCAGTACTTC. It is translated as CASSLYALADSETQYF.